The next 21 T cell receptor beta chains were all read from a single sample in a study of blood T cell repertoires in COVID-19. The assay was immunoSEQ multiplex PCR, and TCRdb's table has in-frame clones only and misses some. The sample records under 250,000 clones, 92% being singletons. Source material: peripheral blood. These receptors came from a man between 25 and 39 years old with COVID-19, enrolled during active disease.

The rearrangement uses TRBV27 and TRBJ1-4, with TRBD1 matching over 8 bases. The CDR3 contains 15 residues. The germline V gene has CDR1 MNHEY and CDR2 SMNVEV (reference sequence). After removal of 5 bases from V and 3 bases from J, the junction contained 5 bases not matched to a gene. The CDR3 loop is CASSTDRVPNEKLFF. The CDR3, as DNA: TGTGCCAGCAGTACGGACAGGGTCCCTAATGAAAAACTGTTTTTT.

This clone was counted a single time. The same CDR3 arises from other DNA sequences in this sample as well. The gene calls are TRBV9 and TRBJ1-3; the D gene is possibly TRBD1 (5 bases). The ends were cut back, 0 bases at V and 0 bases at J, with 10 bases in the middle. The CDR3 covers 16 residues. Germline V gene sequence: CDR1 SGDLS, CDR2 YYNGEE. The CDR3 protein is CASSVAGGSSGNTIYF. CDR3 coding DNA: TGTGCCAGCAGCGTAGCTGGGGGGAGCTCTGGAAACACCATATATTTT.

The CDR3 loop reads CASSQGTGSGANVLTF. The CDR3 nucleotides are TGTGCCAGCAGCCAAGGGACAGGGTCTGGGGCCAACGTCCTGACTTTC. The rearrangement uses TRBV4-2 and TRBJ2-6, with 8 bases fitting TRBD1. V was clipped by 1 base and J by 1 base; unmatched bases: 0. This CDR3 comprises 16 residues. Germline V gives CDR1 LGHNA, CDR2 YNFKEQ.

This clone turned up a few times. The rearrangement uses TRBV20-1 and TRBJ1-2; TRBD1 might be the D (5 bases). The germline V gene has CDR1 DFQATT and CDR2 SNEGSKA (reference sequence). Trimming stripped 3 bases from V and 8 bases from J, with 25 bases between. The CDR3 extends over 16 amino acids. The CDR3 here is CSASGSGGTGRLGYTF. For the CDR3, the DNA is TGCAGTGCTAGTGGGTCCGGGGGGACCGGACGTCTCGGCTACACCTTC.

This chain links TRBV9 with TRBJ1-6; perhaps TRBD1 as D (6 bases). The germline CDR1 and CDR2 sequences are SGDLS and YYNGEE. V shed 3 bases and J shed 5 bases, with 15 bases lying between them. This CDR3 has 16 amino acids. CDR3 in amino acids: CASSAQGAPDNSPLHF. The CDR3, as DNA: TGTGCCAGCAGCGCACAGGGCGCTCCTGATAATTCACCCCTCCACTTT.

This chain links TRBV19 with TRBJ1-2, with 10 positions matching TRBD1. V dropped 11 bases and J dropped 8; count of bases not matched to a gene: 8. The CDR3 is 12 amino acids. Germline-derived CDR1 and CDR2 are LNHDA and SQIVND (reference sequence). The CDR3 coding sequence is TGTGCCTGCTGGGACAGGGGTGTGGGCTACACCTTC. As protein: CACWDRGVGYTF. The whole variable domain, remainder taken from reference TRBV19 and TRBJ1-2, is DGGITQSPKYLFRKEGQNVTLSCEQNLNHDAMYWYRQDPGQGLRLIYYSQIVNDFQKGDIAEGYSVSREKKESFPLTVTSAQKNPTAFYLCACWDRGVGYTFGSGTRLTVV.

The V call is TRBV29-1, the J call TRBJ2-6; TRBD2 agrees at 8 bases. The J segment lost 0 bases and the V segment lost 5 bases, leaving 0 bases of the junction unmatched. Germline V gene data show CDR1 as SQVTM and CDR2 as ANQGSEA. The CDR3 has 14 residues. CDR3 region: CSVRGGSGANVLTF. The CDR3 DNA sequence: TGCAGCGTTCGGGGGGGCTCTGGGGCCAACGTCCTGACTTTC.

This chain uses TRBV18 with TRBJ1-1; maybe TRBD1 (6 bases). The germline V gene has CDR1 KGHSH and CDR2 LQKENI. The CDR3 spans 13 residues. V was shortened by 4 bases and J by 9 bases, with 15 bases between the two germline ends. This chain's CDR3 is CASSLPGHTKAFF. In DNA, the CDR3 is TGTGCCAGCTCACTTCCGGGACATACTAAAGCTTTCTTT.

With regard to this clone: No DNA is shown, since the ends of the CDR3 on it are uncertain; the CDR3 is the one TCRdb lists. The V call is TRBV27, the J call TRBJ1-2; TRBD1, as called in the table, went unchecked against the DNA. The CDR3 is 14 amino acids long, termini counted. Germline-derived CDR1 and CDR2 are MNHEY and SMNVEV (reference sequence). The CDR3 sequence: CATSPGQKNYGCTF.

The V call is TRBV11-2, the J call TRBJ1-5; 10 nucleotides agree with TRBD1. Germline CDR1 is SGHAT and CDR2 is FQNNGV. J lost 4 bases, V lost 5 bases, and 5 bases had no gene match. The CDR3 loop spans 15 amino acids. The CDR3, as DNA: TGTGCCAGCAGCCCGGACAGGGGGGCAAATCAGCCCCAGCATTTT. It encodes CASSPDRGANQPQHF.

The chain combines TRBV24-1 with TRBJ2-1, with unresolved D. The V and J ends lost 3 bases and 6 bases respectively, with 8 bases between them. CDR3 size: 13 residues. Germline V gives CDR1 KGHDR, CDR2 SFDVKD. CDR3 loop: CATSDPSSNEQFF. In nucleotides, the CDR3 is TGTGCCACCAGTGATCCCTCTAGCAATGAGCAGTTCTTC.

This clone was recorded once. The chain uses TRBV5-1 and TRBJ2-4; 8 bases line up with TRBD1. V trimming: 0 bases; J trimming: 6 bases; junction bases outside the gene matches: 5. The germline V gene encodes CDR1 SGHRS and CDR2 YFSETQ. The CDR3 extends over 15 amino acids. CDR3 nucleotides: TGCGCCAGCAGCTTGGGACAGGGGTCACTAAACATTCAGTACTTC. It encodes CASSLGQGSLNIQYF.

The V gene is TRBV19, the J gene TRBJ2-7; D might be TRBD1 (5 bases). V lost 6 bases to trimming and J lost 0 bases, with 12 bases between them. Germline V gene data show CDR1 as LNHDA and CDR2 as SQIVND (reference sequence). The CDR3 loop spans 14 amino acids. The CDR3, as DNA: TGTGCCAGTAGCTACGTCGACAGCTCCTACGAGCAGTACTTC. Its translation: CASSYVDSSYEQYF.

This chain joins TRBV28 and TRBJ1-2, with no clear D. Germline V gene sequence: CDR1 MDHEN, CDR2 SYDVKM. V was shortened by 6 bases and J by 6 bases, with 5 bases between the two germline ends. This CDR3 is 10 amino acids long. CDR3 sequence reads: CASSQDGYTF. CDR3 coding DNA: TGTGCCAGCAGCCAGGATGGCTACACCTTC.

This chain uses TRBV4-1 with TRBJ1-5; D may be TRBD1 (6 bases). The CDR3 is 17 residues long. V was clipped by 0 bases and J by 3 bases, with 15 bases between them. CDR1 MGHRA and CDR2 YSYEKL come from the germline V gene. The CDR3 bases are TGCGCCAGCAGCCAAGATTACGGGACATACGACAATCAGCCCCAGCATTTT. It codes for CASSQDYGTYDNQPQHF.

The chain is built from TRBV27 and TRBJ1-6; TRBD1 might be the D (6 bases). CDR3 length: 15 amino acids. V lost 3 bases, J lost 9 bases, and 15 bases lay in between. Germline V CDR1 and CDR2: MNHEY, SMNVEV (reference sequence). The CDR3 coding sequence is TGTGCCAGCAGTTTGGCCGGGACATCTGGTTCACCCCTCCACTTT. Its protein product is CASSLAGTSGSPLHF.

This clone has only one observation. CDR3 in DNA: TGTGCCAGCAGCCAAGTTCGGAGCGGGGACGGGAATGAGCAGTTCTTC. Encoded protein: CASSQVRSGDGNEQFF. This chain connects TRBV4-2 to TRBJ2-1; 7 bases match TRBD2. The CDR3 is 16 residues long. Unmatched junction bases numbered 10, after V lost 1 base and J lost 7 bases. Germline V CDR1 and CDR2: LGHNA, YNFKEQ.

Of note for this clone: The same CDR3 can be traced to other DNA sequences in this sample. The chain carries TRBV6-1 and TRBJ1-1; TRBD1 aligns across 9 bases. Trimming at V came to 3 bases and at J to 1 base, leaving 0 bases not matched to a gene. The CDR3 is made up of 14 amino acids. Per the germline V gene, CDR1 is MNHNS and CDR2 is SASEGT. The CDR3 DNA follows: TGTGCCAGCAGTGAGGGACAGGGGAACACTGAAGCTTTCTTT. Its protein product is CASSEGQGNTEAFF.

The chain carries TRBV28 and TRBJ1-2; 8 bases fit TRBD1. V gave up 2 bases and J gave up 4 bases; unmatched junction bases: 3. The CDR3 is 14 amino acids. Looked up from germline, CDR1 is MDHEN and CDR2 is SYDVKM. CDR3 nucleotide sequence: TGTGCCAGCAGTTTAGGGCAGGGGGCCTATGGCTACACCTTC. Its translation is CASSLGQGAYGYTF.

CDR3 in DNA: TGTGCCTGGAGACACAGTCCTAATGGCTACACCTTC. Amino acid sequence: CAWRHSPNGYTF. V and J are TRBV30 and TRBJ1-2, with unresolved D. There are 12 residues in the CDR3. The germline V and J ends were trimmed by 3 bases and 6 bases, with 11 bases remaining between them. Germline CDR1 is GTSNPN and CDR2 is SVGIG (reference sequence).

The CDR3 here is CASSQDELPRLSGNTIYF. The CDR3 DNA follows: TGTGCCAGCAGCCAAGATGAGTTGCCAAGACTCTCTGGAAACACCATATATTTT. The rearrangement uses TRBV3-1 (or the pseudogene TRBV3-2) and TRBJ1-3; D remains unclear. Germline lookup yields CDR1 LGHDT and CDR2 YNNKEL (reference sequence). This CDR3 has 18 amino acids. Trimming cost V 0 bases and J 0 bases, with 15 bases left between them.